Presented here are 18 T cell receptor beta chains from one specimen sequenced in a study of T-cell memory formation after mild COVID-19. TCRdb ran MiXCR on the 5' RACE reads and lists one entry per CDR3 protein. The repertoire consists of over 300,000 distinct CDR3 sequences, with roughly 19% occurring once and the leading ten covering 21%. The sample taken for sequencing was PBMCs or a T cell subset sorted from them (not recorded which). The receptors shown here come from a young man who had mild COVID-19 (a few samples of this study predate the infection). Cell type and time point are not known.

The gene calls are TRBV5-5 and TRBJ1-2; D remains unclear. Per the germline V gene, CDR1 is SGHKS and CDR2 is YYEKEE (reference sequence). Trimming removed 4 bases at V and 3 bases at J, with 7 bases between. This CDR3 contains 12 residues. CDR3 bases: TGTGCCAGCAGCGTAGACTACTATGGCTACACCTTC. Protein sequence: CASSVDYYGYTF.

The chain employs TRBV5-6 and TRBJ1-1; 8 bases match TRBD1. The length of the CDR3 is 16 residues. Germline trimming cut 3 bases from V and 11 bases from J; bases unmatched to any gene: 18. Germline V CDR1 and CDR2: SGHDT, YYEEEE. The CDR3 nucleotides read TGTGCCAGCAGCTCGATCGGGCTATTAGACAGGGGCTCGGCTTTCTTT. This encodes CASSSIGLLDRGSAFF.

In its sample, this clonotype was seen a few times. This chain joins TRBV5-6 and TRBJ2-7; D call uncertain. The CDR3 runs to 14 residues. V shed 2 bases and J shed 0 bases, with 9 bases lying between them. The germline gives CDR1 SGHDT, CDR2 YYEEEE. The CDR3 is CASSFGLSSYEQYF. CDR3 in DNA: TGTGCCAGCAGCTTCGGGTTGAGCTCCTACGAGCAGTACTTC.

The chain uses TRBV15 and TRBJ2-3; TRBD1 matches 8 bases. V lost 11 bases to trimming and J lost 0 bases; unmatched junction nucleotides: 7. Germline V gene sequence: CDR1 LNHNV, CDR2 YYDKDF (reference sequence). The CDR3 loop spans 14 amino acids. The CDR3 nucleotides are TGTGCCTCGAGGGGACAGGCTAGCACAGATACGCAGTATTTT. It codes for CASRGQASTDTQYF.

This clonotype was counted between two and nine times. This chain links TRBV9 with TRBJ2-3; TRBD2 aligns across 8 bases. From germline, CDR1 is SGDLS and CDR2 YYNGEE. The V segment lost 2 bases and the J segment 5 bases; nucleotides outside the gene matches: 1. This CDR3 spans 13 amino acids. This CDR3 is CASSVGGVDTQYF. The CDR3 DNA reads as TGTGCCAGCAGCGTCGGGGGGGTAGATACGCAGTATTTT. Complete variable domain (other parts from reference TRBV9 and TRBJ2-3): DSGVTQTPKHLITATGQRVTLRCSPRSGDLSVYWYQQSLDQGLQFLIQYYNGEERAKGNILERFSAQQFPDLHSELNLSSLELGDSALYFCASSVGGVDTQYFGPGTRLTVL.

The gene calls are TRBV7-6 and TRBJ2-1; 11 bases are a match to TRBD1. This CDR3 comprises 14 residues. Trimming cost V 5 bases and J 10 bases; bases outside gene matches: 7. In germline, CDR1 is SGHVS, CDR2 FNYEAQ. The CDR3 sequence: CASSQGQGAKEQFF. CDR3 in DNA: TGTGCCAGCAGCCAAGGACAGGGGGCGAAGGAGCAGTTCTTC.

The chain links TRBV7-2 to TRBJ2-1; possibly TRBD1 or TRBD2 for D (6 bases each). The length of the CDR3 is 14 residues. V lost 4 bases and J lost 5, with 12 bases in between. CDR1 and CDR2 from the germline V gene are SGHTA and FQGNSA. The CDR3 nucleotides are TGTGCCAGCAGCTCAAGGGGGGTCCACAATGAGCAGTTCTTC. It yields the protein CASSSRGVHNEQFF.

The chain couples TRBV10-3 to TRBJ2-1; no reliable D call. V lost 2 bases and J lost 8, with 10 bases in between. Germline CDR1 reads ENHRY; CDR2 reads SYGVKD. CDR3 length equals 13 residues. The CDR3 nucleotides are TGTGCCATCAGTGAGACCGGTCCCGATGAGCAGTTCTTC. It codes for CAISETGPDEQFF.

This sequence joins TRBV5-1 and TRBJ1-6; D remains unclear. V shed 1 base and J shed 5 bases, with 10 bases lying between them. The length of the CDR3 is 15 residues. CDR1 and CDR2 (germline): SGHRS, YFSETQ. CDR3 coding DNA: TGCGCCAGCAGCTTGACGGACTGGAATAATTCACCCCTCCACTTT. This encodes CASSLTDWNNSPLHF. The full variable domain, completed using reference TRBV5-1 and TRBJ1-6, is KAGVTQTPRYLIKTRGQQVTLSCSPISGHRSVSWYQQTPGQGLQFLFEYFSETQRNKGNFPGRFSGRQFSNSRSEMNVSTLELGDSALYLCASSLTDWNNSPLHFGNGTRLTVT.

For the CDR3, the DNA is TGTGCCCCGGGACTAGACGGTGAGCAGTTCTTC. Translation gives CAPGLDGEQFF. The genes are TRBV5-4 and TRBJ2-1; 8 nucleotides agree with TRBD2. The CDR3 consists of 11 residues. V dropped 10 bases and J dropped 9; count of bases not matched to a gene: 6. Germline CDR1 and CDR2: SGHNT and YYREEE (reference sequence).

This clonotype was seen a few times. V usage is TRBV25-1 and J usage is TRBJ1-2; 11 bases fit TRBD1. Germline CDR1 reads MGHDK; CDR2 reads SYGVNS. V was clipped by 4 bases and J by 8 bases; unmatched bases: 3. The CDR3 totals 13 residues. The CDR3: CASSGTGGLGYTF. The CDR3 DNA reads TGTGCCAGCAGTGGGACAGGGGGCTTGGGCTACACCTTC.

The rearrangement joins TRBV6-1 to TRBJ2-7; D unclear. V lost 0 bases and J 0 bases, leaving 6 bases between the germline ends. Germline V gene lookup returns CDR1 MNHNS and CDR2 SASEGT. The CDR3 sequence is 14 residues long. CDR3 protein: CASSEAGYSYEQYV. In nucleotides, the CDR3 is TGTGCCAGCAGTGAAGCTGGCTACTCCTACGAGCAGTACGTC.

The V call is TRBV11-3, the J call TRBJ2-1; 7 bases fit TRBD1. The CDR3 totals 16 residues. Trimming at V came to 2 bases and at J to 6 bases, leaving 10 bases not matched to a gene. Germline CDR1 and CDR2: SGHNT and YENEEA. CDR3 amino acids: CASSLTKHTGANEQFF. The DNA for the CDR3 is TGTGCCAGCAGCTTAACCAAGCATACAGGGGCCAATGAGCAGTTCTTC.

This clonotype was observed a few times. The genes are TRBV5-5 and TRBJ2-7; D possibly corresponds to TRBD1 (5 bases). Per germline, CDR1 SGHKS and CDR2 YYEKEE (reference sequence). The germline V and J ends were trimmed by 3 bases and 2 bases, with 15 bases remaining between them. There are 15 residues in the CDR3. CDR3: CASSYGPGSPYEQYV. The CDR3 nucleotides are TGTGCCAGCAGCTACGGTCCAGGGTCACCCTACGAGCAGTACGTC.

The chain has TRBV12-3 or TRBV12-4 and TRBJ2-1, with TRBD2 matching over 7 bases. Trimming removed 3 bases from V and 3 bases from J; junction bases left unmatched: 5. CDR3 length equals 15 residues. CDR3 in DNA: TGTGCCAGCAGTTTTCTCGCGGGGGACTACAATGAGCAGTTCTTC. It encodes CASSFLAGDYNEQFF.

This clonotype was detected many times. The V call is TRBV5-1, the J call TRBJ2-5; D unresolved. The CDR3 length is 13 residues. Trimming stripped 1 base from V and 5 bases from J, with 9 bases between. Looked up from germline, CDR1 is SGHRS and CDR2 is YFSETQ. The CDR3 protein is CASSLRGRETQYF. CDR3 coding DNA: TGCGCCAGCAGCTTGCGTGGGCGGGAGACCCAGTACTTC. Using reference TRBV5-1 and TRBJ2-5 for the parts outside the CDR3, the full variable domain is KAGVTQTPRYLIKTRGQQVTLSCSPISGHRSVSWYQQTPGQGLQFLFEYFSETQRNKGNFPGRFSGRQFSNSRSEMNVSTLELGDSALYLCASSLRGRETQYFGPGTRLLVL.

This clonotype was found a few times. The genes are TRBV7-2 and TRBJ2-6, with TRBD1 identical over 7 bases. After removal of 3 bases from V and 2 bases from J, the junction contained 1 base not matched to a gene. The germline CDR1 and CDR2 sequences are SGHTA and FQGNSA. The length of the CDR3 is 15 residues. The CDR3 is CASSFDRAGANVLTF. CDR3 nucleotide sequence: TGTGCCAGCAGCTTCGACAGGGCTGGGGCCAACGTCCTGACTTTC.

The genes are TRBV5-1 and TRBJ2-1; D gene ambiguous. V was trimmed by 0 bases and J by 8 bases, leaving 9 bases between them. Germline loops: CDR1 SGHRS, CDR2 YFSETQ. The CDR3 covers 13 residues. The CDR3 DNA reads TGCGCCAGCAGCTTGGGTAGCACCGATGAGCAGTTCTTC. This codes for CASSLGSTDEQFF.